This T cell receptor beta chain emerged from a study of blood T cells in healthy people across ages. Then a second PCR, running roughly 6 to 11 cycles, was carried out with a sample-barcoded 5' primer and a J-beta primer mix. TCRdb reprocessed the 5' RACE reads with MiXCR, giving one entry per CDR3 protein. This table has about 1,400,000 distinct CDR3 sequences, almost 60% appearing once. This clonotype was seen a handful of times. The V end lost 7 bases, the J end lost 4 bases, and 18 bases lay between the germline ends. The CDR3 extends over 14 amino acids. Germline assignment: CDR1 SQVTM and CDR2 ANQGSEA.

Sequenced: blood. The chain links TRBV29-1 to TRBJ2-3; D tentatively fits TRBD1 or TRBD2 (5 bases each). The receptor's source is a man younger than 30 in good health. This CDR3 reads CSAWGIGDPDTQYF. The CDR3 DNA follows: TGCAGCGCGTGGGGGATCGGTGACCCAGATACGCAGTATTTT.